This TCR beta chain is from a study of T cells in Graves' hyperthyroidism and ophthalmopathy. TCR beta CDR3 region amplification was performed from RNA transcripts. RT-PCR in the first round (using the HTBI primer set) targeted the TCR CDR3. TCRdb reanalysed the multiplex PCR reads using MiXCR and keeps one entry per CDR3 protein. The sample carries a few hundred thousand distinct CDR3 sequences, approximately 23% recorded once. Germline V gives CDR1 SGDLS, CDR2 YYNGEE. The CDR3 is 15 amino acids. V was pared by 4 bases and J by 4 bases, with 9 bases of the junction left unmatched. The source material was blood. The chain recombines TRBV9 with TRBJ2-5; 8 bases fit TRBD1. This sequence originates from an older woman with Graves' ophthalmopathy. The CDR3, as DNA: TGTGCCAGCAGCCGACAGGGGTCGGTGAGAGAGACCCAGTACTTC. It specifies CASSRQGSVRETQYF.